This T cell receptor (beta chain) was identified during a study of blood T cell repertoires in COVID-19. Background on the study: COVID-19 samples collected from the United States, Italy and Spain covered acute and convalescent phases.

Original processing methods: For nucleated cells, counts were estimated from reference gene primer amplification. Profiling relied on immunoSEQ multiplex PCR, and the TCRdb table lists in-frame clones only, not all of them. That table is the source of V, J and clone size, and D and trimming were worked out from the DNA. This table holds roughly 330,000 clones, 88% found once. Specimen: PBMCs or T cells enriched from blood (not recorded which). The TCR sequence derives from a man aged 25 to 40 who had recovered from COVID-19.

CDR3 sequence reads: CASSRTGSLEKLFF. The CDR3 region has the DNA TGTGCCAGCAGTAGGACAGGGTCTTTAGAAAAACTGTTTTTT. The V and J genes are TRBV28 and TRBJ1-4, with 8 bases lining up with TRBD1. This CDR3 contains 14 residues. The V gene's germline CDR1 is MDHEN and CDR2 SYDVKM. Trimming cost V 5 bases and J 8 bases; bases outside gene matches: 7.